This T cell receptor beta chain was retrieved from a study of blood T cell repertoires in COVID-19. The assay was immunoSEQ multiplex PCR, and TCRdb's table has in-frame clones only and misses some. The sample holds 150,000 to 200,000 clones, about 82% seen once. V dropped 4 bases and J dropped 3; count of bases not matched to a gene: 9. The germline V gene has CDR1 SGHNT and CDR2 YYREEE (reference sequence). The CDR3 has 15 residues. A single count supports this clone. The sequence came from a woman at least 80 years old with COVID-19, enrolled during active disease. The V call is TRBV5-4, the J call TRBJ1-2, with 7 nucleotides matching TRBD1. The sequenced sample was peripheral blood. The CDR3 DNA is TGTGCCAGCAGCCTTACTTCAGGGGGTGACTATGGCTACACCTTC. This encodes CASSLTSGGDYGYTF. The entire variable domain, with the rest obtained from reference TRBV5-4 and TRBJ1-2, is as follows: ETGVTQSPTHLIKTRGQQVTLRCSSQSGHNTVSWYQQALGQGPQFIFQYYREEENGRGNFPPRFSGLQFPNYSSELNVNALELDDSALYLCASSLTSGGDYGYTFGSGTRLTVV.